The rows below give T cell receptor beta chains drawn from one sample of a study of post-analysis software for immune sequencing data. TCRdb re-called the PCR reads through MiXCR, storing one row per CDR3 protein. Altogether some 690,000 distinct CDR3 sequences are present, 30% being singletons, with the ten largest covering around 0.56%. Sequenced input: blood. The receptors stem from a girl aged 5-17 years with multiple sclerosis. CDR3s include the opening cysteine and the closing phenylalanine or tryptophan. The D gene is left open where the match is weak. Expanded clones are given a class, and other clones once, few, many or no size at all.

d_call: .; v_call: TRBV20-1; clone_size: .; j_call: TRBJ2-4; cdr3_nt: TGCAGTGCTAGAGATAGGACCCCAGAGAACCGGCTGAACATTCAGTACTTC; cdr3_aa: CSARDRTPENRLNIQYF
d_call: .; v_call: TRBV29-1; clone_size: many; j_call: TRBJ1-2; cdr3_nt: TGCAGCGTTGAAATTCACAGGGACTCTGATGGCTACACCTTC; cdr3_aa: CSVEIHRDSDGYTF
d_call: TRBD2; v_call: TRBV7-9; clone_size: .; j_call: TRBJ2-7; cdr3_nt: TGTGCCAGCAGCTTTACCGGGACTAGCTCCTACGAGCAGTACTTC; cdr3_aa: CASSFTGTSSYEQYF
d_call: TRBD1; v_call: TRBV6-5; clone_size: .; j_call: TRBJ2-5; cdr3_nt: TGTGCCAGCACCCTACGGACAGGCCGGGCGGAGACCCAGTACTTC; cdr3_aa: CASTLRTGRAETQYF
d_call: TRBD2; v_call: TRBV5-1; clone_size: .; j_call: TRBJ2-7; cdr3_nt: TGCGCCAGCAGCTTGGTAGGGACTAGCGGGAGCGAGCAGTACTTC; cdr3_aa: CASSLVGTSGSEQYF
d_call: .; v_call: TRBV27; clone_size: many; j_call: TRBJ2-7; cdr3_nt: TGTGCCACCATGGGTAAGGCCTACGAGCAGTACTTC; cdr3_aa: CATMGKAYEQYF
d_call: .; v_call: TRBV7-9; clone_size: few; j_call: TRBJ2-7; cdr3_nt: TGTGCCAGCAGCGGACAGACCTACGAGCAGTACTTC; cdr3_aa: CASSGQTYEQYF
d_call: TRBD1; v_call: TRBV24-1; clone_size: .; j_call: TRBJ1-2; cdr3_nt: TGTGCCACCAGTGAGAAGGACAGGGGGAAAGGCTACACCTTC; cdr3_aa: CATSEKDRGKGYTF
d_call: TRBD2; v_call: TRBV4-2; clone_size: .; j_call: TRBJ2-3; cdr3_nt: TGTGCCAGCAGCCAAGATCAGCCGGGACTAGTTAGGGCAGATACGCAGTATTTT; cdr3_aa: CASSQDQPGLVRADTQYF
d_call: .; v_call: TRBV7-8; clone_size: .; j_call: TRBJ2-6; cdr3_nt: TGTGCCAGCAGCCAATTTAGCGTTACGTCCTCTGGGGCCAACGTCCTGACTTTC; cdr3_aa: CASSQFSVTSSGANVLTF
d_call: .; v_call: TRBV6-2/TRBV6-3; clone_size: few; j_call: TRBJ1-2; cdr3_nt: TGTGCCAGCAGTTATGGGGAAGTCTATGGCTACACCTTC; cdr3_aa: CASSYGEVYGYTF
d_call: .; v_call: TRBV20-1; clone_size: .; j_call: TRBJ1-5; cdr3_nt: TGCAGTGCCCCTCTAGGACAAGGTCAGCCCCAGCATTTT; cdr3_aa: CSAPLGQGQPQHF
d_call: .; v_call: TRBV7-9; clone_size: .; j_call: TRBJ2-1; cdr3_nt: TGTGCCAGCAGCTTAGTGGTCGGGAGCGGCTACAATGAGCAGTTCTTC; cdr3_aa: CASSLVVGSGYNEQFF
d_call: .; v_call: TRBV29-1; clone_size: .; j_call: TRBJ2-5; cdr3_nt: TGCAGCGTTGAAGCGCAGGGCGGGAAAGAGACCCAGTACTTC; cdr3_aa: CSVEAQGGKETQYF
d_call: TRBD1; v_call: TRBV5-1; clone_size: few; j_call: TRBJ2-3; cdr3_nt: TGCGCCAGCAGCTTGCCAGGGGGCATGACAGATACGCAGTATTTT; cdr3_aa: CASSLPGGMTDTQYF
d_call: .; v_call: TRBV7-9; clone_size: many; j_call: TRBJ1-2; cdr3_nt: TGTGCCAGCAGCGGCCGTGGTTATGGCTACACCTTC; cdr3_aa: CASSGRGYGYTF
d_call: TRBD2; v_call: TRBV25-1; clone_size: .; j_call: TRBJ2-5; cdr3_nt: TGTGCCAGCAGTGGGGGGAGGGCAGACCAAGAGACCCAGTACTTC; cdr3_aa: CASSGGRADQETQYF
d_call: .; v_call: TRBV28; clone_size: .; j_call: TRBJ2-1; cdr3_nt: TGTGCCAACAGTTTATCCGGACAAGGAGGAAATGAGCAGTTCTTC; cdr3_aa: CANSLSGQGGNEQFF
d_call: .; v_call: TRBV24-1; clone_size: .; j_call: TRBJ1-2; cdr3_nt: TGTGCCACCAGTGACCGGGGCCCGTATGGCTACACCTTC; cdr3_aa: CATSDRGPYGYTF
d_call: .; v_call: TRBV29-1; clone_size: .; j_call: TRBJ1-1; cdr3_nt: TGCAGCGTTAGGCAGAACACTGAAGCTTTCTTT; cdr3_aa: CSVRQNTEAFF
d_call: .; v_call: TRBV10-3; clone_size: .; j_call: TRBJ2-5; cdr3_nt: TGTGCCATCAGGGTACGGGGAGGCCAAGAGACCCAGTACTTC; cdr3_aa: CAIRVRGGQETQYF
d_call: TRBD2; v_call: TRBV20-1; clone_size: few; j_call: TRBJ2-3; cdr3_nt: TGCAGTGCTAGAGATCCCCTAGCGGGAGGGCCCGGGAATACGCAGTATTTT; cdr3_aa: CSARDPLAGGPGNTQYF